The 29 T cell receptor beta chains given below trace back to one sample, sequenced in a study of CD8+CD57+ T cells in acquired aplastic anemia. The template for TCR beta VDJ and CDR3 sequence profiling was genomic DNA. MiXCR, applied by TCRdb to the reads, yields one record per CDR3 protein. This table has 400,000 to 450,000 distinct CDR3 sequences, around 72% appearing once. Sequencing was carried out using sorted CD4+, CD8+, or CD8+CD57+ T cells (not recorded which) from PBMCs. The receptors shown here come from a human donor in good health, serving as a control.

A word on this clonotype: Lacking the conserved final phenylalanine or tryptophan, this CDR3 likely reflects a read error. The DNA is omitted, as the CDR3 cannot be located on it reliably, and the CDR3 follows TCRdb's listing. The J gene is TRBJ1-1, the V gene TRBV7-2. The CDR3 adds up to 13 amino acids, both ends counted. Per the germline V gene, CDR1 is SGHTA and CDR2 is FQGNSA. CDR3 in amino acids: CASSLVRNTEALD.

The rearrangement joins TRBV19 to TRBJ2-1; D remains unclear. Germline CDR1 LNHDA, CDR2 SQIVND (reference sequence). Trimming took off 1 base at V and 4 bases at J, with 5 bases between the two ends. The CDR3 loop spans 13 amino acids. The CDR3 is CASSIGVYNEQFF. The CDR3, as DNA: TGTGCCAGTAGTATAGGGGTGTACAATGAGCAGTTCTTC.

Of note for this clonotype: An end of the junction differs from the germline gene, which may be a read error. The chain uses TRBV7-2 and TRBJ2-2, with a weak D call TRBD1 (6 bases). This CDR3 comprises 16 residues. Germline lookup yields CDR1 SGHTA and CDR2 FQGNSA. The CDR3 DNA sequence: TGTGCCAGCAGCTTATCAGGGGATAATTCACCCCTCCACCTGTTTTTC. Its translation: CASSLSGDNSPLHLFF.

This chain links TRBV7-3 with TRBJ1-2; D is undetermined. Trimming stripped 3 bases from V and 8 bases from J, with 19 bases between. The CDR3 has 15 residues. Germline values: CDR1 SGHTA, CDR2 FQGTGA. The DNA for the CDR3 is TGTGCCAGCAGCTTTTCGTCCAGAACCCCTATAGGCTACACCTTC. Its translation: CASSFSSRTPIGYTF. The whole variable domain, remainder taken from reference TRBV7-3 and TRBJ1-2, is GAGVSQTPSNKVTEKGKYVELRCDPISGHTALYWYRQSLGQGPEFLIYFQGTGAADDSGLPNDRFFAVRPEGSVSTLKIQRTERGDSAVYLCASSFSSRTPIGYTFGSGTRLTVV.

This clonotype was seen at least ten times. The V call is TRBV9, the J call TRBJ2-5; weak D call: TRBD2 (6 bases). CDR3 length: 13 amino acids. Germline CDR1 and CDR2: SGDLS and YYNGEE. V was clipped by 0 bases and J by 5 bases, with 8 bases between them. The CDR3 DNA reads TGTGCCAGCAGCGTAGCTGGGAGGGAGACCCAGTACTTC. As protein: CASSVAGRETQYF.

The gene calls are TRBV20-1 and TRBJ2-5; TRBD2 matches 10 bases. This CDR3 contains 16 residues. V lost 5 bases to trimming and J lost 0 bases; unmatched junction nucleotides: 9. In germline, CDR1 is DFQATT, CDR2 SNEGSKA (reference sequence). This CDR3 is CSALSIAGGHQETQYF. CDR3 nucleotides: TGCAGTGCTCTATCTATAGCGGGGGGACACCAAGAGACCCAGTACTTC.

The CDR3 DNA sequence: TGTGCCACCAGCAGGCATCGGTCAAACAATCAGCCCCAGCATTTT. This codes for CATSRHRSNNQPQHF. The J gene is TRBJ1-5, the V gene TRBV15; no reliable D call. Germline-derived CDR1 and CDR2 are LNHNV and YYDKDF (reference sequence). V lost 3 bases and J lost 3, with 12 bases in between. The CDR3 extends over 15 amino acids.

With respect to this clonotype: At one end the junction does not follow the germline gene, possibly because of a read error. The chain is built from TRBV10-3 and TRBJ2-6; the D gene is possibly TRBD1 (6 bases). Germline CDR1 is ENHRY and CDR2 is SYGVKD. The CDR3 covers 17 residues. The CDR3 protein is CAISPLSGGTGDNVLTF. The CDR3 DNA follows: TGTGCCATCAGCCCACTGAGTGGGGGCACTGGGGACAACGTCCTGACGTTC.

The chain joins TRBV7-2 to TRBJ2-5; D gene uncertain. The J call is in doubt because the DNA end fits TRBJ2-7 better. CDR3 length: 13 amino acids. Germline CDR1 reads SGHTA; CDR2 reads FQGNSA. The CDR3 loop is CASSVEAAYEQYF. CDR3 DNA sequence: TGTGCCAGCAGCGTAGAGGCGGCTTACGAGCAGTACTTC.

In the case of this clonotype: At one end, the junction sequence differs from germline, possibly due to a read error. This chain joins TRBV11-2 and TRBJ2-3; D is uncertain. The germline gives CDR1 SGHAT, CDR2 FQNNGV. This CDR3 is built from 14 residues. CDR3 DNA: TGTGCCTGCAGCTCGGGTCAGGTTGCAGATACGCAGTATTTT. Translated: CACSSGQVADTQYF.

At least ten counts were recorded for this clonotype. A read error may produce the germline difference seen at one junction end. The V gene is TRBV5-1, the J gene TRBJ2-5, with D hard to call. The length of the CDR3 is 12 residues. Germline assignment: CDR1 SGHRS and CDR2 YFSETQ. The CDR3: CASSLGEETQYF. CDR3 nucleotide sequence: TGTGCCAGCAGTTTAGGCGAAGAGACCCAGTACTTC.

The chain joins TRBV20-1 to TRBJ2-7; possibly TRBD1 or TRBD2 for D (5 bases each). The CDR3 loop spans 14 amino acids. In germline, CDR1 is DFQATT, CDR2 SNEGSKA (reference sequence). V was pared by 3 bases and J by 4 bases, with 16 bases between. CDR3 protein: CSASLGAGTYEQYF. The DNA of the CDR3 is TGCAGTGCTAGCCTCGGGGCCGGGACGTACGAGCAGTACTTC.

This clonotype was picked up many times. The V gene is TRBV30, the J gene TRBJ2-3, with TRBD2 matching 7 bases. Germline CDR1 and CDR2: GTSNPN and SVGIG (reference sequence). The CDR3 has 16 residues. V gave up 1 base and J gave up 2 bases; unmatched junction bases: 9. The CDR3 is CAWSAGLDLLTDTQYF. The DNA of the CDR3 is TGTGCCTGGAGTGCCGGACTAGATCTACTCACAGATACGCAGTATTTT.

The CDR3 region is CASSRSSPLDQPQHF. The CDR3 nucleotides are TGTGCCAGCAGTCGGTCATCACCCCTTGATCAGCCCCAGCATTTT. The chain employs TRBV12-3 or TRBV12-4 and TRBJ1-5; no firm D call. Trimming pared 5 bases from V and 5 bases from J, leaving 16 bases between. There are 15 residues in the CDR3.

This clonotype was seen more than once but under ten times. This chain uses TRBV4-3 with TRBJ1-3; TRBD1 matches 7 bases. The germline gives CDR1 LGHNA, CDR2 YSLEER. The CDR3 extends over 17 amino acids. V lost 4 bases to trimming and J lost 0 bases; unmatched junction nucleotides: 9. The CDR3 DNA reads TGCGCCAGCAGCCGACAGGGTTTGGTTCTCTCTGGAAACACCATATATTTT. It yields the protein CASSRQGLVLSGNTIYF.

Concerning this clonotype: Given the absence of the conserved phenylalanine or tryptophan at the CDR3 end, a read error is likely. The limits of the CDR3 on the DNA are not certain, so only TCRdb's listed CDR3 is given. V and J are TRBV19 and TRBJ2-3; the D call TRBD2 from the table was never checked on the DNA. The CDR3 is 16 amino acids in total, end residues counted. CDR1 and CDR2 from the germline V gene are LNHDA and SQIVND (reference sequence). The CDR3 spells CASSTGPSRSPLHYWI.

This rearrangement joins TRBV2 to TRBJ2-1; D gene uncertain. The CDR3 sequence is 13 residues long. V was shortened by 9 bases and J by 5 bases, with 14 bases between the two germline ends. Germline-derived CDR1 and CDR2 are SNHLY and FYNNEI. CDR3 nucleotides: TGTGCCAGTATCTTAGGAGCGAACAATGAGCAGTTCTTC. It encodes CASILGANNEQFF.

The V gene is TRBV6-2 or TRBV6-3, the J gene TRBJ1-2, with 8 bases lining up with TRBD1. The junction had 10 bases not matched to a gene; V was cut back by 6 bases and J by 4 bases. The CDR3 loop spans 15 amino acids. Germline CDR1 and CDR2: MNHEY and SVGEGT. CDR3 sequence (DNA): TGTGCCAGCAGAACAAGACAGGGGCTCCCCTATGGCTACACCTTC. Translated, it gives CASRTRQGLPYGYTF.

The chain's CDR3 is CASSHGRGSNSPLHF. The CDR3 bases are TGTGCCAGTAGTCACGGCAGGGGGTCTAATTCACCCCTCCACTTT. The chain has TRBV19 and TRBJ1-6; 7 positions match TRBD1. Germline V lookup: CDR1 LNHDA, CDR2 SQIVND (reference sequence). With 5 bases clipped from V and 6 bases from J, the junction kept 7 bases outside the gene matches. The CDR3 totals 15 residues.

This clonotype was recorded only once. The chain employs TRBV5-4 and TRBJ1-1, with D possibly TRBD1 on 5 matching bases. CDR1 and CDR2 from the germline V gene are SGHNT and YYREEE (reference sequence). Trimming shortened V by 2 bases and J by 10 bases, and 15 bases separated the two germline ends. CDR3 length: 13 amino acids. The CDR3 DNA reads TGTGCCAGCAGCTTTGGGCAGGGATTAGGAGCTTTCTTT. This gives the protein CASSFGQGLGAFF. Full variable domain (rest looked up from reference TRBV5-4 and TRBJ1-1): ETGVTQSPTHLIKTRGQQVTLRCSSQSGHNTVSWYQQALGQGPQFIFQYYREEENGRGNFPPRFSGLQFPNYSSELNVNALELDDSALYLCASSFGQGLGAFFGQGTRLTVV.

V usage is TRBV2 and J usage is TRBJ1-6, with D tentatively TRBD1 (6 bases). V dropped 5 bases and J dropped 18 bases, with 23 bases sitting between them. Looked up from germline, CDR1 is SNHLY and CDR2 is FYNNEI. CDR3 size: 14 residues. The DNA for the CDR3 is TGTGCCAGCAGTCTGAGAAGGGGAGGGACACACTACCACTTT. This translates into CASSLRRGGTHYHF. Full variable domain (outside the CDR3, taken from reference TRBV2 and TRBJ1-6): EPEVTQTPSHQVTQMGQEVILRCVPISNHLYFYWYRQILGQKVEFLVSFYNNEISEKSEIFDDQFSVERPDGSNFTLKIRSTKLEDSAMYFCASSLRRGGTHYHFGNGTRLTVT.

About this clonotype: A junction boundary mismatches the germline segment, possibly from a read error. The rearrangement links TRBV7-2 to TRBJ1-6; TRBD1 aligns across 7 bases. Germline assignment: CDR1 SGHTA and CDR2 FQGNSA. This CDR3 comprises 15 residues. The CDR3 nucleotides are TGCGCCAGCAGCCAGGCCGGGACAGCAAATTCACCCCTCCACTTT. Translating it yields CASSQAGTANSPLHF. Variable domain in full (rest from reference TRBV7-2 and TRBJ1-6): GAGVSQSPSNKVTEKGKDVELRCDPISGHTALYWYRQSLGQGLEFLIYFQGNSAPDKSGLPSDRFSAERTGGSVSTLTIQRTQQEDSAVYLCASSQAGTANSPLHFGNGTRLTVT.

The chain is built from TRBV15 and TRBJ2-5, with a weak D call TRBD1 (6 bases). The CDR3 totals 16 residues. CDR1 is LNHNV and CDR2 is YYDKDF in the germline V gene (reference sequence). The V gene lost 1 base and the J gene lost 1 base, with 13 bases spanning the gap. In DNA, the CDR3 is TGTGCCACCAGCAGAGTGGCAGGGGCCCTCCAAGAGACCCAGTACTTC. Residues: CATSRVAGALQETQYF.

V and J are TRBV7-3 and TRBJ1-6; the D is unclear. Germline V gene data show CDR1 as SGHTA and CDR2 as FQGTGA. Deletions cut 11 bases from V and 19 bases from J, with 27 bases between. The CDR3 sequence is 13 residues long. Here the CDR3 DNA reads TGTGCCCCCAGCGCAAGTCGGGGTTCAAAACTACACTTT. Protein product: CAPSASRGSKLHF.

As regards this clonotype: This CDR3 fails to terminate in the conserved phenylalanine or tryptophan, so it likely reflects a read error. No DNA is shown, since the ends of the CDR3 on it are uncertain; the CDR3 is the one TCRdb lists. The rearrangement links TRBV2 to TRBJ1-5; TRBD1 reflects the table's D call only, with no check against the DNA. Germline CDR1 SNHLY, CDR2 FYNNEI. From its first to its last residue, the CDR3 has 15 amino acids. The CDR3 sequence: CASNRDRDDGYTFGS.

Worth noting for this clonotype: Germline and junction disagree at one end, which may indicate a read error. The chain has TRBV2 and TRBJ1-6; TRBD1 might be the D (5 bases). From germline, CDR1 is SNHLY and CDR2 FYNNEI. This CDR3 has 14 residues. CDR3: CASSGRFGGSALQF. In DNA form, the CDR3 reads TGTGCCAGCAGCGGACGGTTCGGGGGTTCAGCCCTCCAGTTT.

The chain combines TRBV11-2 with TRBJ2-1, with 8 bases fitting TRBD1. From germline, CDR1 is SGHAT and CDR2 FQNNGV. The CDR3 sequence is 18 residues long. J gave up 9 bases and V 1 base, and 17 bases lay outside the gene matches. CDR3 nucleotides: TGTGCCAGCAGCTTAGTCGTTTCAGGGGGCGGGGCCGATGGTGAGCAGTTCTTC. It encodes CASSLVVSGGGADGEQFF.

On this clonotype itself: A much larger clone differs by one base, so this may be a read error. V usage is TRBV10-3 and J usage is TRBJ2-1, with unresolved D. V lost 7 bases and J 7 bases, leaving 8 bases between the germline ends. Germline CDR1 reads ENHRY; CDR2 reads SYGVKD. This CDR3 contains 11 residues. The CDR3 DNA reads TGTGCCATCAATGTGGGGAATGAGCAGTTCTTC. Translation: CAINVGNEQFF.

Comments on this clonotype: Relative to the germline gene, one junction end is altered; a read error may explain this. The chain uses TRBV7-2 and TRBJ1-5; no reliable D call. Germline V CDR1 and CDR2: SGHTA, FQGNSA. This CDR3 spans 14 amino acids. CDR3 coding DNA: TGTGAGACCAGTAGGGAACTATGGCATCACCCCCAGCATTTT. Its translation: CETSRELWHHPQHF.